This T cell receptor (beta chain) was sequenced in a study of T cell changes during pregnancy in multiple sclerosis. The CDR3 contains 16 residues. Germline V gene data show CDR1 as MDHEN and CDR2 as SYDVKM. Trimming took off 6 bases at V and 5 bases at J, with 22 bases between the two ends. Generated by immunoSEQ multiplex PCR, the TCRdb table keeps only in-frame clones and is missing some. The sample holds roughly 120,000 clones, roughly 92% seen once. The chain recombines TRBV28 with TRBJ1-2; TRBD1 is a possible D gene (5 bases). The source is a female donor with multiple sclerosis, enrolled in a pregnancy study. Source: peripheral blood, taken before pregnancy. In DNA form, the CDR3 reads TGTGCCAGCAGCCCGGGTGGGGGACTTAACTCATATGGCTACACCTTC. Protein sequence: CASSPGGGLNSYGYTF.